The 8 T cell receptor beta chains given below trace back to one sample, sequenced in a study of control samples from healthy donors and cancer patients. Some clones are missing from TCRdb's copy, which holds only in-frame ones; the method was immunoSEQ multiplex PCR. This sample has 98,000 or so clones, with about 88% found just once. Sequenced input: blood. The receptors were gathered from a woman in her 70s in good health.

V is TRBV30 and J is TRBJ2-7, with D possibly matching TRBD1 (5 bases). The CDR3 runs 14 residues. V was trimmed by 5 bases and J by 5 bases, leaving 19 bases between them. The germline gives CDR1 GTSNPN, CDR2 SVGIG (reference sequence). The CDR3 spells CAWATGPLGNEQYF. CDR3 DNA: TGTGCCTGGGCCACAGGACCCCTGGGGAACGAGCAGTACTTC.

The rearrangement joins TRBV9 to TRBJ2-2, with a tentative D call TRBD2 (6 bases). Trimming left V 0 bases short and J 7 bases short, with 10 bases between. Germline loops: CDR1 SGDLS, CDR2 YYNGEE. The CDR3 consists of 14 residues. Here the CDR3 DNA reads TGTGCCAGCAGCGTAGTGGGGGAGGTCGGGGAGCTGTTTTTT. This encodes CASSVVGEVGELFF.

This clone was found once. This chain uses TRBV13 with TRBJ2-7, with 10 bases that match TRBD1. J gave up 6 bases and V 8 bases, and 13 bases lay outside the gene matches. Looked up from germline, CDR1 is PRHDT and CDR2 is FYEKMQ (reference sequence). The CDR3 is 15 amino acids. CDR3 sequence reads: CASAAPGQGIGEQYF. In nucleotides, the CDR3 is TGTGCCAGCGCGGCTCCGGGACAGGGGATTGGCGAGCAGTACTTC.

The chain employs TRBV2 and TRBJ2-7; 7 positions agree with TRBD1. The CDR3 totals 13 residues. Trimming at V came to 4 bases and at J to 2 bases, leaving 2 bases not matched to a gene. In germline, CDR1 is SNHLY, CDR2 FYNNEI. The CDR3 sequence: CASSGDSTYEQYF. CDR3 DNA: TGTGCCAGCAGTGGGGACAGCACCTACGAGCAGTACTTC. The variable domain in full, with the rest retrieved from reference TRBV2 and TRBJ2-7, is EPEVTQTPSHQVTQMGQEVILRCVPISNHLYFYWYRQILGQKVEFLVSFYNNEISEKSEIFDDQFSVERPDGSNFTLKIRSTKLEDSAMYFCASSGDSTYEQYFGPGTRLTVT.

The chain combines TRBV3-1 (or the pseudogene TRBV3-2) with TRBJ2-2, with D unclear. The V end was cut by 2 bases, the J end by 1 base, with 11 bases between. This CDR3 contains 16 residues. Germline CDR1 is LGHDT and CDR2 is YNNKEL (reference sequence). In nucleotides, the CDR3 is TGTGCCAGCAGCCAAATGGGGTCGGGGAACACCGGGGAGCTGTTTTTT. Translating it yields CASSQMGSGNTGELFF.

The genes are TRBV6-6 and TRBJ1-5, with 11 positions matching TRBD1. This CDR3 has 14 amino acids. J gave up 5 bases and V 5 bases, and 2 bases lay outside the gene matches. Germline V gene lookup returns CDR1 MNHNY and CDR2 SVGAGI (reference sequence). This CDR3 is CASSGQGAHQPQHF. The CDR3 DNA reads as TGTGCCAGCAGTGGACAGGGGGCGCATCAGCCCCAGCATTTT.

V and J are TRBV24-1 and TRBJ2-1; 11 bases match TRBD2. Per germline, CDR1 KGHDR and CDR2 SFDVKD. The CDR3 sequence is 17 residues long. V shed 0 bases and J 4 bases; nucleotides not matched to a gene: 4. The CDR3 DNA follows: TGTGCCACCAGTGATTTGGCGACTAGCGGGGTATACAATGAGCAGTTCTTC. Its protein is CATSDLATSGVYNEQFF.

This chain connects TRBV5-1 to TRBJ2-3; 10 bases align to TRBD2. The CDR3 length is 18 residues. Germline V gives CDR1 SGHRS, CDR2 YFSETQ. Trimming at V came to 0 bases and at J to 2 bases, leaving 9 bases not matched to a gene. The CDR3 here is CASSLEVLAGAPTDTQYF. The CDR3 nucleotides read TGCGCCAGCAGCTTGGAGGTCCTAGCGGGGGCCCCCACAGATACGCAGTATTTT.